A selection of T cell receptor beta chains follows, all from one sample in a study of technical replicates of blood from a handful of donors. Sequencing used immunoSEQ multiplex PCR; TCRdb keeps in-frame clones, though not all of them. The data contain under 85,000 clones, approximately 94% of them seen just once; the ten biggest clones take up about 0.24%. Sequencing input: T cells isolated from PBMCs. These receptors all come from a human donor in good health. Each CDR3 is given with its conserved first and last residue. A D gene is named only where the DNA matches it firmly. Expanded clones get a size class; other rows say once, few or many, or leave the size out.

clone size	V gene	D gene	J gene	CDR3 DNA	CDR3 protein
-	TRBV10-2	TRBD1	TRBJ1-1	TGCGCCAGCGGCGAGACAGGGATGAACACTGAAGCTTTCTTT	CASGETGMNTEAFF
-	TRBV5-1	TRBD1	TRBJ1-2	TGCGCCAGCAGCTTGAACTACAGGGGGCGCGACTATGGCTACACCTTC	CASSLNYRGRDYGYTF
-	TRBV19	TRBD1	TRBJ1-1	TGTGCCAGTAGTATTAAGGGGGCGGCGGGCACTGAAGCTTTCTTT	CASSIKGAAGTEAFF
-	TRBV19	-	TRBJ1-2	TGTGCCAGCATGGGACTCTATGGCTACACCTTC	CASMGLYGYTF
few	TRBV19	-	TRBJ1-1	TGTGCCAGTAGGCACAGGAACACTGAAGCTTTCTTT	CASRHRNTEAFF
-	TRBV7-3	-	TRBJ2-3	TGTGCCAGCAGCTTAAACAGATTAGATACGCAGTATTTT	CASSLNRLDTQYF
-	TRBV4-1	TRBD2	TRBJ2-5	TGCGCCAGCAGCCCCGGGACTAGCGACGAGACCCAGTACTTC	CASSPGTSDETQYF
-	TRBV15	-	TRBJ1-1	TGTGCCACCAGCAGAGATCGGGTGAACACTGAAGCTTTCTTT	CATSRDRVNTEAFF
-	TRBV5-6	-	TRBJ2-3	TGTGCCAGCAGCAATCTACCCCGGGGCACAGATACGCAGTATTTT	CASSNLPRGTDTQYF
-	TRBV7-9	TRBD1	TRBJ2-7	TGTGCCAGCAGCTCCGCGACAGGGAATCCCTACGAGCAGTACTTC	CASSSATGNPYEQYF
-	TRBV11-3	TRBD1	TRBJ2-1	TGTGCCAGCAGCACAGGACAGGACAATGAGCAGTTCTTC	CASSTGQDNEQFF
-	TRBV5-1	TRBD2	TRBJ2-1	TGCGCCAGCAGTTCCGGGACTAGCGGGGGTAATGAGCAGTTCTTC	CASSSGTSGGNEQFF
-	TRBV30	TRBD1	TRBJ1-2	TGTGCCTGGGAACTCCCGGGACAGGGGGCCCTAGGCTACACCTTC	CAWELPGQGALGYTF
few	TRBV11-2	-	TRBJ2-2	TGTGCCAGCAGCCTCCCGAGGAACACCGGGGAGCTGTTTTTT	CASSLPRNTGELFF
-	TRBV5-1	-	TRBJ1-1	TGCGCCAGCAGCTTTGCAGGGTGGACCACTGAAGCTTTCTTT	CASSFAGWTTEAFF
-	TRBV27	TRBD1	TRBJ1-2	TGTGCCAGCAGTCCCCTAAGGGGGCGCGTCTATGGCTACACCTTC	CASSPLRGRVYGYTF
-	TRBV5-1	-	TRBJ1-4	TGCGCCAGCAGGACAGGTCTTCTTGCAACTAATGAAAAACTGTTTTTT	CASRTGLLATNEKLFF
-	TRBV5-5	TRBD2	TRBJ2-3	TGTGCCAGCAGCTTGGATGCGGGGGAAGATACGCAGTATTTT	CASSLDAGEDTQYF
-	TRBV5-1	-	TRBJ2-3	TGCGCCAGCAGCTTTTACGGTGAGGTCCTACAACACACAGATACGCAGTATTTT	CASSFYGEVLQHTDTQYF
-	TRBV7-9	-	TRBJ1-6	TGTGCCAGCAGCTTTGTCCAGAACAATTCACCCCTCCACTTT	CASSFVQNNSPLHF
-	TRBV6-6	TRBD2	TRBJ2-3	TGTGCCAGCAGCCCTGGACTAGCGGGAGTATCTACGCAGTATTTT	CASSPGLAGVSTQYF
-	TRBV15	-	TRBJ1-1	TGTGCCACCAGCAAGGACACAAGATTCACTGAAGCTTTCTTT	CATSKDTRFTEAFF
-	TRBV27	TRBD1	TRBJ1-3	TGTGCCAGCAGCCATACAGGGGGAGGAAACACCATATATTTT	CASSHTGGGNTIYF
-	TRBV4-1	TRBD1	TRBJ1-1	TGCGCCAGCAGCCACAAAAGGGGGGGACAGGAATCTGAAGCTTTCTTT	CASSHKRGGQESEAFF
-	TRBV21-1	-	TRBJ2-1	TGTGCCAGCAGCAAAGTGAGCGGGAGAACGTCCAATGAGCAGTTCTTC	CASSKVSGRTSNEQFF
-	TRBV9	TRBD2	TRBJ2-2	TGTGCCAGCAGCGTTAGGCTAGCGGAGAACACCGGGGAGCTGTTTTTT	CASSVRLAENTGELFF